One sample yielded the 17 T cell receptor beta chains listed below, sequenced in a study of blood T cell repertoires in COVID-19. Using immunoSEQ multiplex PCR, the repertoire was profiled, and TCRdb retains in-frame clones only, with some absent. The table includes 100,000 to 150,000 clones, approximately 86% detected once. The sequenced material came from PBMCs or T cells enriched from blood (not recorded which). The receptor source for this set is a woman aged 45-65 years who had recovered from COVID-19.

This clone was observed a handful of times. The chain carries TRBV9 and TRBJ2-1; weak D call: TRBD2 (5 bases). V lost 3 bases to trimming and J lost 6 bases, with 13 bases between them. The CDR3 is made up of 14 amino acids. CDR1 SGDLS and CDR2 YYNGEE come from the germline V gene. DNA of the CDR3: TGTGCCAGCAGCGGGCTAGCCCAGGCCAATGAGCAGTTCTTC. This gives the protein CASSGLAQANEQFF.

The genes are TRBV7-2 and TRBJ2-3; tentatively, D is TRBD2 (6 bases). The CDR3 covers 14 residues. Germline V gene data show CDR1 as SGHTA and CDR2 as FQGNSA. The ends were cut back, 5 bases at V and 4 bases at J, with 13 bases in the middle. The CDR3 DNA follows: TGTGCCAGCAGCCTTAACTCGGGAGCAGATACGCAGTATTTT. As protein: CASSLNSGADTQYF.

This clone has just a few counts. The V and J genes are TRBV19 and TRBJ2-7, with 8 positions matching TRBD2. Germline V gives CDR1 LNHDA, CDR2 SQIVND (reference sequence). The junction had 8 bases not matched to a gene; V was cut back by 5 bases and J by 2 bases. This CDR3 is 15 amino acids long. In DNA, the CDR3 is TGTGCCAGTAGTGTAACTAGCGGAGGTACCTACGAGCAGTACTTC. The encoded protein is CASSVTSGGTYEQYF.

The chain uses TRBV9 and TRBJ1-1; 9 bases map to TRBD1. V lost 3 bases and J lost 3; bases outside the gene matches: 9. Germline V gene sequence: CDR1 SGDLS, CDR2 YYNGEE. The CDR3 spans 16 residues. In DNA, the CDR3 is TGTGCCAGCAGCGACTCGACAGGGGGTTTGGACACTGAAGCTTTCTTT. It codes for CASSDSTGGLDTEAFF.

The rearrangement joins TRBV27 to TRBJ2-2; 8 positions match TRBD1. V lost 5 bases and J lost 6; bases outside the gene matches: 5. There are 14 residues in the CDR3. Per the germline V gene, CDR1 is MNHEY and CDR2 is SMNVEV (reference sequence). This CDR3 reads CASSADRGPGELFF. The CDR3, as DNA: TGTGCCAGCAGTGCCGACAGGGGTCCCGGGGAGCTGTTTTTT.

The J gene is TRBJ2-3, the V gene TRBV24-1; no firm D call. The CDR3 length is 14 residues. The V end lost 4 bases, the J end lost 0 bases, and 7 bases lay between the germline ends. Germline CDR1 is KGHDR and CDR2 is SFDVKD. CDR3 residues: CATSDPSSTDTQYF. The CDR3 coding sequence is TGTGCCACCAGTGACCCCTCTAGCACAGATACGCAGTATTTT.

The V and J genes are TRBV10-1 and TRBJ2-2; D is perhaps TRBD1 (5 bases). Germline values: CDR1 WNHNN, CDR2 SYGVQD (reference sequence). Between the trimmed V and J ends, which lost 3 bases and 1 base, there was a span of 12 bases. The CDR3 sequence is 16 residues long. CDR3 sequence reads: CASSEFVGLNTGELFF. DNA for the CDR3: TGCGCCAGCAGTGAATTCGTGGGGCTGAACACCGGGGAGCTGTTTTTT.

The chain employs TRBV4-3 and TRBJ2-1; TRBD2 matches 12 bases. CDR3 length equals 17 residues. Trimming at V came to 3 bases and at J to 2 bases, leaving 5 bases not matched to a gene. CDR1 and CDR2 from the germline V gene are LGHNA and YSLEER. The CDR3 DNA sequence: TGCGCCAGCAGCCAGACGTCTAGCGGGGGGGCCTACAATGAGCAGTTCTTC. The encoded protein is CASSQTSSGGAYNEQFF.

This sequence joins TRBV12-5 and TRBJ2-7, with 8 bases lining up with TRBD2. With 3 bases clipped from V and 2 bases from J, the junction kept 6 bases outside the gene matches. The CDR3 extends over 15 amino acids. CDR1 is LGHNT and CDR2 is FRNRAP in the germline V gene. The CDR3 nucleotides read TGTGCTAGTGGTTTCACAACGGGACTAGCCTACGAGCAGTACTTC. It codes for CASGFTTGLAYEQYF.

The chain uses TRBV6-5 and TRBJ1-5; tentatively, D is TRBD1 (5 bases). The CDR3 length is 14 residues. The V end lost 5 bases, the J end lost 6 bases, and 14 bases lay between the germline ends. Germline V lookup: CDR1 MNHEY, CDR2 SVGAGI. The CDR3 DNA reads as TGTGCCAGCAGTCGTGGCAGGGAGGGTCAGCCCCAGCATTTT. Its protein is CASSRGREGQPQHF.

The gene calls are TRBV7-2 and TRBJ1-2; tentatively, D is TRBD1 (5 bases). The CDR3 is 13 amino acids. CDR1 and CDR2 from the germline V gene are SGHTA and FQGNSA. Trimming removed 5 bases from V and 8 bases from J, with 15 bases in between. The CDR3 protein is CASSGYRDSGYTF. CDR3 DNA sequence: TGTGCCAGCAGCGGGTACCGGGACTCAGGCTACACCTTC. The variable domain in full, with the rest retrieved from reference TRBV7-2 and TRBJ1-2, is GAGVSQSPSNKVTEKGKDVELRCDPISGHTALYWYRQSLGQGLEFLIYFQGNSAPDKSGLPSDRFSAERTGGSVSTLTIQRTQQEDSAVYLCASSGYRDSGYTFGSGTRLTVV.

The DNA of the CDR3 is TGTGCCAGCAGGGACGGGACAGGGGGCTCTGGGGCCAACGTCCTGACTTTC. Protein sequence: CASRDGTGGSGANVLTF. The chain uses TRBV27 and TRBJ2-6; 11 bases line up with TRBD1. V dropped 6 bases and J dropped 0; count of bases not matched to a gene: 4. The CDR3 has 17 residues. Germline V lookup: CDR1 MNHEY, CDR2 SMNVEV (reference sequence).

This clone was counted between two and nine times. The chain has TRBV27 and TRBJ2-7; a possible D gene is TRBD1 (5 bases). The length of the CDR3 is 10 residues. Trimming took 9 bases from V and 12 from J, leaving 15 bases between them. Germline CDR1 is MNHEY and CDR2 is SMNVEV (reference sequence). The DNA for the CDR3 is TGTGCCAGGGGGCGGATTTGGCGGTACTTC. Its translation is CARGRIWRYF.

The chain is built from TRBV7-6 and TRBJ1-1; no clear D. V lost 0 bases and J 5 bases, leaving 10 bases between the germline ends. The CDR3 is 14 amino acids. Germline loops: CDR1 SGHVS, CDR2 FNYEAQ. The CDR3 bases are TGTGCCAGCAGCTTAGCTGTTAGCGGTACTGAAGCTTTCTTT. Its protein is CASSLAVSGTEAFF.

This clone was picked up a small number of times. This chain links TRBV7-8 with TRBJ1-2; 9 bases map to TRBD1. The V gene end was trimmed by 1 base and the J gene end by 4 bases; junction bases not matched to a gene: 13. CDR1 and CDR2 from the germline V gene are SGHVS and FQNEAQ. CDR3 length: 18 amino acids. CDR3 bases: TGTGCCAGCAGCTTAGAAGGGAGACAGGGACAGGGCGGCTATGGCTACACCTTC. Translating gives CASSLEGRQGQGGYGYTF.

The table lists this clone with a count of one. The CDR3 spells CASSREATRNTIYF. DNA of the CDR3: TGTGCCAGTAGTCGCGAGGCAACGAGAAACACCATATATTTT. The chain carries TRBV19 and TRBJ1-3, with no clear D. Germline assignment: CDR1 LNHDA and CDR2 SQIVND (reference sequence). CDR3 length: 14 amino acids. V dropped 5 bases and J dropped 5 bases, with 13 bases sitting between them.

The chain links TRBV7-8 to TRBJ2-7, with 10 bases aligning to TRBD2. This CDR3 has 15 residues. The V and J ends lost 5 bases and 1 base, in that order; junction bases with no gene match: 5. Germline CDR1 reads SGHVS; CDR2 reads FQNEAQ. The DNA of the CDR3 is TGTGCCAGCAGCCAAACACTAGCGGGGTCCTACGAGCAGTACTTC. Its translation: CASSQTLAGSYEQYF.